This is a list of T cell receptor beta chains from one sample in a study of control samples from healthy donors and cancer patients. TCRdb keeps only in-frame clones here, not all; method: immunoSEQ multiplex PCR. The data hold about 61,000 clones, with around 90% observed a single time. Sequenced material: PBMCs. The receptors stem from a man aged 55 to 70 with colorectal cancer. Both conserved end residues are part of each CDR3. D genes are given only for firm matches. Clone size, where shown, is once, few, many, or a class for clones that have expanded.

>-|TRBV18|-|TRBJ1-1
TGTGCCAGCTCACCACCTATTGGAACTGAAGCTTTCTTT
CASSPPIGTEAFF
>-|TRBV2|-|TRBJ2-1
TGTGCCAGCAGCCAATGGGACCGCTCCTACAATGAGCAGTTCTTC
CASSQWDRSYNEQFF
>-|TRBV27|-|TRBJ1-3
TGTGCCAGCAGTCCTAGGACAGCGGTCTCTGGAAACACCATATATTTT
CASSPRTAVSGNTIYF
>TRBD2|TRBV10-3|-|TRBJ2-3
TGTGCCATCGGGAGACTAGCGGGGGGAAAGGGGGCAGATACGCAGTATTTT
CAIGRLAGGKGADTQYF
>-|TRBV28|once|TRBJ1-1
TGTGCCAGCAGTCCGGACAGAGGGACCCTGAACACTGAAGCTTTCTTT
CASSPDRGTLNTEAFF
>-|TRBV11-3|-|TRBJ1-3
TGTGCCAGCAGCTCCCGGACCTTCTCTGGAAACACCATATATTTT
CASSSRTFSGNTIYF
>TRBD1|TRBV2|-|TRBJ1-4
TGTGCCAGCAACACCCCACACATTACAGGGGGTGACGATGAAAAACTGTTTTTT
CASNTPHITGGDDEKLFF
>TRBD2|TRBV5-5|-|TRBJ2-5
TGTGCCAGCAGCTCGGGGACTAGCGGGGGGTACCAAGAGACCCAGTACTTC
CASSSGTSGGYQETQYF
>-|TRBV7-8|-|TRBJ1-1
TGTGCCAGCAGCTTACAAGGGTGGAACACTGAAGCTTTCTTT
CASSLQGWNTEAFF
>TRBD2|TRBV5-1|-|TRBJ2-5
TGCGCCAGCAGCTTACGGGGGGGCCAAGAGACCCAGTACTTC
CASSLRGGQETQYF
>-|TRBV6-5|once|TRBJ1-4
TGTGCCAGCAGTTACTCGGCAGGGGTGACTGAAAAACTGTTTTTT
CASSYSAGVTEKLFF
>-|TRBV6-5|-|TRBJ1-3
TGTGCCAGCAGGAGGGGCCTCCCTGGAAACACCATATATTTT
CASRRGLPGNTIYF
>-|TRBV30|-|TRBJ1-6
TGTGCCTGGAAGAGGGAGGCCTATAATTCACCCCTCCACTTT
CAWKREAYNSPLHF
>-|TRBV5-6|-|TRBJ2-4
TGTGCCAGCAGCCAGACACCCATGCGGGCCAAAAACATTCAGTACTTC
CASSQTPMRAKNIQYF
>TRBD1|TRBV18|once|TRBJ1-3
TGTGCCAGCTCACCCCCCCAAGGGGGCCACTCTGGAAACACCATATATTTT
CASSPPQGGHSGNTIYF
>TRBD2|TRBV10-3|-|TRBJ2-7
TGTGCCATCAGTGACGGGGCTAGCGGGGGGTCCTACGAGCAGTACTTC
CAISDGASGGSYEQYF
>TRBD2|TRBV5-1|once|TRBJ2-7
TGCGCCAGCAGCCTTAAAGCGGGGGAGACCTACGAGCAGTACTTC
CASSLKAGETYEQYF
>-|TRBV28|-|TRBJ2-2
TGTGCCAGCCGGGGGGCAGTGGGTCACACCGGGGAGCTGTTTTTT
CASRGAVGHTGELFF
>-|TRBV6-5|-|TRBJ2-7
TGTGCCAGCAAATTGTACAGAGGGACTGTCTACGAGCAGTACTTC
CASKLYRGTVYEQYF
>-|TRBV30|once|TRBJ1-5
TGTGCCTGGAGTGTACGGGGCAATCAGCCCCAGCATTTT
CAWSVRGNQPQHF
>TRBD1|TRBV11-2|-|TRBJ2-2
TGTGCCAGCAGCCCCGGGACAGTGCGGGAGCTGTTTTTT
CASSPGTVRELFF
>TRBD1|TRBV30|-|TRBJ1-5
TGTGCCTGGAGTTCGGGGCAGGGGGGTAATCAGCCCCAGCATTTT
CAWSSGQGGNQPQHF
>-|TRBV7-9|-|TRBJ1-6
TGTGCCAGCAGCCGGGACCCCCCGACGGATAATTCACCCCTCCACTTT
CASSRDPPTDNSPLHF
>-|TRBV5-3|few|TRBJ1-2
TGTGCCAGAAGCTTGGTGGCCCGGACAGACTCTCATGGCTACACCTTC
CARSLVARTDSHGYTF
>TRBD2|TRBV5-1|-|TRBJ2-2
TGCGCCAGCAGCACGGGACTAGCGGGGGTTCCCGGGGAGCTGTTTTTT
CASSTGLAGVPGELFF
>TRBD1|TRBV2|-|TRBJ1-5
TGTGCCAGCACAATACAGGGGGCGAGCAATCAGCCCCAGCATTTT
CASTIQGASNQPQHF
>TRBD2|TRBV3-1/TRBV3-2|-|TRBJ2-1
TGTGCCAGCAGCCGATCGGGGGGCTACAATGAGCAGTTCTTC
CASSRSGGYNEQFF
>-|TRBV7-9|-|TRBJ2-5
TGTGCCAGCAGCTTTCGCCCGGGGTCCGTGGAGACCCAGTACTTC
CASSFRPGSVETQYF
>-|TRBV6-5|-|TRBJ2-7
TGTGCCAGTGCAATCTACTCCTACGAGCAGTACTTC
CASAIYSYEQYF
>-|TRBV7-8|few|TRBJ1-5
TGTGCCAGCAGCTTAGTTTTATTTCAGCCCCAGCATTTT
CASSLVLFQPQHF
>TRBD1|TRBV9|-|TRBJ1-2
TGTGCCAGCAGCCCCTCAGGGGGGCAGATGGATGGCTACACCTTC
CASSPSGGQMDGYTF
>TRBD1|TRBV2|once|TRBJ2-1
TGTGCCAGCAGTGAAGCGCTTTTAGGGGGCCGCTACAATGAGCAGTTCTTC
CASSEALLGGRYNEQFF
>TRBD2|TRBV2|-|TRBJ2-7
TGTGCCGCCCAACTAGCGGGGGGGTCCCACGAGCAGTACTTC
CAAQLAGGSHEQYF
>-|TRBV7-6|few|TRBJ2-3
TGTGCCAGCAGCTTAACTTTTAGTCAGATCTACACAGATACGCAGTATTTT
CASSLTFSQIYTDTQYF
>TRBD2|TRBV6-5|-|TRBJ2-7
TGTGCCAGCAATGGGGCGGGGGGGAGCTCCTACGAGCAGTACTTC
CASNGAGGSSYEQYF
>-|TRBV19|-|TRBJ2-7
TGTGCCAGCAGAAGCGTAGGGGGTACATACGAGCAGTACTTC
CASRSVGGTYEQYF
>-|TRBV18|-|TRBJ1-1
TGTGCCAGCTCACCATCTCCCAGCCCGAACACTGAAGCTTTCTTT
CASSPSPSPNTEAFF
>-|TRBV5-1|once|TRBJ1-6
TGCGCCAGCAGCTCCTCCTCCTATAATTCACCCCTCCACTTT
CASSSSSYNSPLHF
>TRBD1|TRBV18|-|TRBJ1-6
TGTGCCAGCTCACCTGACAGGGTCGACTCACCCCTCCACTTT
CASSPDRVDSPLHF
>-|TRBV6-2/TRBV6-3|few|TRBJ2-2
TGTGCCAGCAGTCGGGGGTCGGCCGGGGAGCTGTTTTTT
CASSRGSAGELFF
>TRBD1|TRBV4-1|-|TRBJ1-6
TGCGCCAGCAGCCAAGGTCCCACAGGGGCTTCACCCCTCCACTTT
CASSQGPTGASPLHF
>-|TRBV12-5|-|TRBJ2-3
TGTGCTAGTGGTTTGGTACCAGACGGGGAATGGAGCACAGATACGCAGTATTTT
CASGLVPDGEWSTDTQYF
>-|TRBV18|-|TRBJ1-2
TGTGCCAGCTCACCACGGGGGGAATCTAACTATGGCTACACCTTC
CASSPRGESNYGYTF
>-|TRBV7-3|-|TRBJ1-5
TGTGCCAGCAGCCGGGGGGCGAATCAGCCCCAGCATTTT
CASSRGANQPQHF
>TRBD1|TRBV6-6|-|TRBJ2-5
TGTGCCAGCAGGGACAGGGGGCGAGGTGAGACCCAGTACTTC
CASRDRGRGETQYF
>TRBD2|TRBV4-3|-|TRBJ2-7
TGCGCCAGCAGCCAAGACATACTAGCGGGGAACCGGGGGCAGTACTTC
CASSQDILAGNRGQYF
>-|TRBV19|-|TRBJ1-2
TGTGCCAGTAGTACTGTCGAGGCGGTGCATGGCTACACCTTC
CASSTVEAVHGYTF
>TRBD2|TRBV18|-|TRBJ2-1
TGTGCCAGCTCACCACCCGGACTAGGCCTCTACAATGAGCAGTTCTTC
CASSPPGLGLYNEQFF
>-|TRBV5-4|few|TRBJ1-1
TGTGCCAGCAGCTTGGTCGGGCAGGGAACTGAAGCTTTCTTT
CASSLVGQGTEAFF
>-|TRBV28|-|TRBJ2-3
TGTGCCAGCAGTCCGGGTGGACGGAGCACAGATACGCAGTATTTT
CASSPGGRSTDTQYF
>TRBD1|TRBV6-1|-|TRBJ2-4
TGTGCCAGCAGTGAACGGGGAACAGGGGTGGTCCAGTACTTC
CASSERGTGVVQYF
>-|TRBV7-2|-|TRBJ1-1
TGTGCCAGCACCTTCGGGGTAGGGAACACTGAAGCTTTCTTT
CASTFGVGNTEAFF
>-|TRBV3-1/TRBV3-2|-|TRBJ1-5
TGTGCCAGCAGCCAAGGACTCAGAGTCAATCAGCCCCAGCATTTT
CASSQGLRVNQPQHF
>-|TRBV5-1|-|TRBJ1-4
TGCGCCAGCAAAAAAGGGGATGGGGGCGAAAAACTGTTTTTT
CASKKGDGGEKLFF